These T cell receptor beta chains were read from a single sample in a study of CD8 T cells in ankylosing spondylitis. MiXCR was run by TCRdb on the 5' RACE reads, yielding one entry per CDR3 protein. The sample carries fewer than 750,000 distinct CDR3 sequences, 19% recorded once. The specimen was blood, either unsorted or a sorted T cell fraction (not recorded which). The receptors here all came from a male donor with ankylosing spondylitis. The CDR3 runs from the conserved cysteine through the conserved F or W. The D gene is left open where the match is weak. Where a row states a size, it is once, few, many or the class of an expanded clone; other rows omit it.

TRBD1	TRBV9	NA	TRBJ1-2	TGTGCCAGCAGCCCGCGGACAGGGTCGACCTATGGCTACACCTTC	CASSPRTGSTYGYTF
NA	TRBV6-5	NA	TRBJ1-1	TGTGCCAGCAGTTACTCGTGGGGGAACACTGAAGCTTTCTTT	CASSYSWGNTEAFF
NA	TRBV29-1	NA	TRBJ2-7	TGCAGCGCCGCGGGGCGTTCCTACGAGCAGTACTTC	CSAAGRSYEQYF
NA	TRBV11-2	NA	TRBJ1-1	TGTGCCAGCAGCCTTTTTTCCGGGGTTCCGAACACTGAAGCTTTCTTT	CASSLFSGVPNTEAFF
NA	TRBV3-1	NA	TRBJ2-2	TGTGCCAGCAGCCGGACCCCGGGTGGGGCGAACACCGGGGAGCTGTTTTTT	CASSRTPGGANTGELFF
NA	TRBV5-1	many	TRBJ2-1	TGCGCCAGCAGCTACACTGCCGGGACGCTATACAATGAGCAGTTCTTC	CASSYTAGTLYNEQFF
TRBD1	TRBV20-1	NA	TRBJ1-1	TGCAGTGCTCCAGGGGGCACGAACACTGAAGCTTTCTTT	CSAPGGTNTEAFF
TRBD1	TRBV24-1	few	TRBJ1-5	TGTGCCACCAGTGACGGGACAGGGGCCCCCGACCAGCCCCAGCATTTT	CATSDGTGAPDQPQHF
TRBD2	TRBV12-5	few	TRBJ2-1	TGTGCTAGTGGTTTGAATGCCGGGACTAGCATATACAATGAGCAGTTCTTC	CASGLNAGTSIYNEQFF
TRBD1	TRBV12-3/TRBV12-4	NA	TRBJ1-4	TGTGCCAGCAGCCTCCAAGGGACAGGGGGCGCACGGCTGTTTTTT	CASSLQGTGGARLFF
TRBD2	TRBV10-3	NA	TRBJ2-1	TGTGCCATCAGTGACAGCGGGGGGACCTACAATGAGCAGTTCTTC	CAISDSGGTYNEQFF
TRBD2	TRBV5-1	NA	TRBJ2-1	TGCGCCAGCAGCTTGGCGGCTAGCGGGGGCGGGAAGCAGTTCTTC	CASSLAASGGGKQFF
NA	TRBV5-1	few	TRBJ2-4	TGCGCCAGCAGCTTGAGCCTCAGTGGGGGCAAGGCCAAAAACATTCAGTACTTC	CASSLSLSGGKAKNIQYF
TRBD2	TRBV5-1	NA	TRBJ2-7	TGCGCCAGCAGCCACGGACTAGCGGGAGGCTCCGAGCAGTACTTC	CASSHGLAGGSEQYF
TRBD1	TRBV25-1	NA	TRBJ2-5	TGTGCCAGCAGTGACCTCCGACAGGGCGCGAAAGAGACCCAGTACTTC	CASSDLRQGAKETQYF
TRBD1	TRBV29-1	NA	TRBJ1-2	TGCAGCGCTGACAGGGGTGGCTATGGCTACACCTTC	CSADRGGYGYTF
TRBD2	TRBV10-3	few	TRBJ2-1	TGTGCCATCAGTGGGACTAGCGGGAGCTCCTACAATGAGCAGTTCTTC	CAISGTSGSSYNEQFF
NA	TRBV13	NA	TRBJ2-1	TGTGCCAGCAGCCCTCCGGGACCACCGAATTACAATGAGCAGTTCTTC	CASSPPGPPNYNEQFF
NA	TRBV7-8	few	TRBJ2-7	TGTGCCAGCAGCTTATACGACAGTCCCTACGAGCAGTACTTC	CASSLYDSPYEQYF
TRBD2	TRBV20-1	once	TRBJ2-5	TGCAGTGCTAGAGATGCCCTTAGCGGGAGTGGGGGGACCCAGTACTTC	CSARDALSGSGGTQYF
NA	TRBV18	few	TRBJ2-2	TGTGCCAGCTCACCACTCATGGCTACGAACACCGGGGAGCTGTTTTTT	CASSPLMATNTGELFF
NA	TRBV12-3/TRBV12-4	NA	TRBJ1-1	TGTGCCAGCAGACGGTCAGGGATCTCTGAAGCTTTCTTT	CASRRSGISEAFF
TRBD2	TRBV15	few	TRBJ2-3	TGTGCCACCAGCAGAGAACTAGCGGATATTAGCACAGATACGCAGTATTTT	CATSRELADISTDTQYF
TRBD2	TRBV12-3/TRBV12-4	many	TRBJ2-7	TGTGCCAGCAGTCCGGGCAGCGGGAGGTCTTACGAGCAGTACTTC	CASSPGSGRSYEQYF
NA	TRBV3-1	NA	TRBJ1-2	TGTGCCAGCAAGGGGGGTAACTATGGCTACACCTTC	CASKGGNYGYTF
NA	TRBV28	NA	TRBJ2-7	TGTGCCAGCAGTTTTAGGCAGGGGCTCTACGAGCAGTACTTC	CASSFRQGLYEQYF
TRBD1	TRBV29-1	NA	TRBJ2-1	TGCAGCGTTGAAGCTCGCCAGGGGGCGAGCAATGAGCAGTTCTTC	CSVEARQGASNEQFF
NA	TRBV18	few	TRBJ1-2	TGTGCCAGCTCACCCCTAAGGACAGCCAAGGAGGGCGGCTACACCTTC	CASSPLRTAKEGGYTF
NA	TRBV6-6	few	TRBJ2-3	TGTGCCAGCACGGCCCAGAGTCGAGATACGCAGTATTTT	CASTAQSRDTQYF
NA	TRBV28	NA	TRBJ2-2	TGTGCCAGCAGTTTCGTCAGGAACACCGGGGAGCTGTTTTTT	CASSFVRNTGELFF
NA	TRBV9	NA	TRBJ1-1	TGTGCCAGCAGCGTAATCCCGGGCACTGAAGCTTTCTTT	CASSVIPGTEAFF
TRBD1	TRBV7-8	NA	TRBJ2-5	TGTGCCAGCAGCTCTCGACAGGGGATAGGTGAGACCCAGTACTTC	CASSSRQGIGETQYF
NA	TRBV12-3/TRBV12-4	many	TRBJ2-3	TGTGCCAGCAGTTTAGCAGGGTGGGCAGATACGCAGTATTTT	CASSLAGWADTQYF
NA	TRBV7-2	few	TRBJ1-2	TGTGCCAGCAGCCAAGTCGGGGCAGGCTATGGCTACACCTTC	CASSQVGAGYGYTF
NA	TRBV10-2	few	TRBJ2-2	TGCGCCACCGCCTTAACATACCCTAGCTACGGGGAGCTGTTTTTT	CATALTYPSYGELFF
NA	TRBV6-2/TRBV6-3	NA	TRBJ2-1	TGTGCCAGCAGTCGACAAGTGCGAACCTACAATGAGCAGTTCTTC	CASSRQVRTYNEQFF
NA	TRBV3-1	NA	TRBJ1-3	TGTGCCAGCAGCCTAGGGAGCTTCAGATTGCGTGACGGAAACACCATATATTTT	CASSLGSFRLRDGNTIYF
TRBD1	TRBV5-1	few	TRBJ2-7	TGCGCCAGCAGCGATCCCTTTTGGACAGGGGCTACTGGGGAGCAGTACTTC	CASSDPFWTGATGEQYF
TRBD1	TRBV18	NA	TRBJ1-5	TGTGCCAGCTCACCGGGACAGGGGGAACCCCAGCATTTT	CASSPGQGEPQHF
TRBD1	TRBV2	many	TRBJ1-1	TGTGCCAGCAGAAAGATAGGGGACAGCAGGACGAACACTGAAGCTTTCTTT	CASRKIGDSRTNTEAFF
NA	TRBV7-3	few	TRBJ2-7	TGTGCCAGCAGCTCTTCTGGGACATCCTTTCAAGAGCAGTACTTC	CASSSSGTSFQEQYF
TRBD1	TRBV12-3/TRBV12-4	few	TRBJ2-4	TGTGCCAGCAGTTTTGGTCAGGGGGCTTTAGCCAAAAACATTCAGTACTTC	CASSFGQGALAKNIQYF
NA	TRBV12-3/TRBV12-4	NA	TRBJ2-7	TGTGCCAGCAGTTCTAACCATAACAGGGTGTCCATCTACGAGCAGTACTTC	CASSSNHNRVSIYEQYF
NA	TRBV5-1	NA	TRBJ1-1	TGCGCCAGCAGCTTGGTAGGGGCGGACACTGAAGCTTTCTTT	CASSLVGADTEAFF
NA	TRBV9	few	TRBJ2-2	TGTGCCAGCGCCGGCCCCTGGAGCGGGTCTTTCACCGGGGAGCTGTTTTTT	CASAGPWSGSFTGELFF
NA	TRBV3-1	NA	TRBJ1-6	TGTGCCAGCAGCCAAGAAGCTTATAATTCACCCCTCCACTTT	CASSQEAYNSPLHF